This entry lists 25 T cell receptor beta chains sequenced from one sample in a study of blood T cell repertoires in COVID-19. Clones were read by immunoSEQ multiplex PCR, and TCRdb kept only the in-frame ones, dropping some. The table lists roughly 260,000 clones, just under 90% of them singletons. The specimen was peripheral blood. These receptors came from a woman in her 40s with acute or convalescent COVID-19.

The V gene is TRBV2, the J gene TRBJ1-1, with D possibly being TRBD1 (6 bases). Trimming removed 4 bases from V and 7 bases from J, with 13 bases in between. CDR3 length: 13 residues. Germline values: CDR1 SNHLY, CDR2 FYNNEI. The chain's CDR3 is CASSGRQAIEAFF. Written as DNA, the CDR3 is TGTGCCAGCAGTGGTAGACAGGCGATTGAAGCTTTCTTT.

The chain joins TRBV11-2 to TRBJ1-1; D is perhaps TRBD1 (5 bases). The CDR3 loop spans 13 amino acids. The germline V gene encodes CDR1 SGHAT and CDR2 FQNNGV. The V and J ends lost 4 bases and 11 bases respectively, with 17 bases between them. In nucleotides, the CDR3 is TGTGCCAGCAGCTCGGACCCAGGGCCTTCGGCTTTCTTT. Translated: CASSSDPGPSAFF.

The gene calls are TRBV7-2 and TRBJ2-5; maybe TRBD2 (5 bases). Germline V lookup: CDR1 SGHTA, CDR2 FQGNSA. This CDR3 is built from 14 residues. V was trimmed by 4 bases and J by 3 bases, leaving 12 bases between them. This CDR3 reads CASSSSGVKETQYF. CDR3 bases: TGTGCCAGCAGCTCTTCCGGGGTCAAAGAGACCCAGTACTTC.

The V and J genes are TRBV5-1 and TRBJ2-6; maybe TRBD1 (6 bases). In germline, CDR1 is SGHRS, CDR2 YFSETQ. The CDR3 covers 16 residues. V shed 5 bases and J shed 5 bases, with 17 bases lying between them. CDR3 DNA sequence: TGCGCCAGCAGTGGAGCAAGGGGGAGCTGGGCCAACGTCCTGACTTTC. It yields the protein CASSGARGSWANVLTF. The whole variable domain, filled in from reference TRBV5-1 and TRBJ2-6, reads KAGVTQTPRYLIKTRGQQVTLSCSPISGHRSVSWYQQTPGQGLQFLFEYFSETQRNKGNFPGRFSGRQFSNSRSEMNVSTLELGDSALYLCASSGARGSWANVLTFGAGSRLTVL.

The chain has TRBV18 and TRBJ1-3; D call uncertain. The CDR3 is 17 residues long. CDR1 is KGHSH and CDR2 is LQKENI in the germline V gene. V shed 2 bases and J shed 0 bases, with 14 bases lying between them. The CDR3 region is CASSPYMLQNSGNTIYF. The CDR3 DNA reads as TGTGCCAGCTCACCATATATGTTACAGAACTCTGGAAACACCATATATTTT. The entire variable domain, with the rest obtained from reference TRBV18 and TRBJ1-3, is as follows: NAGVMQNPRHLVRRRGQEARLRCSPMKGHSHVYWYRQLPEEGLKFMVYLQKENIIDESGMPKERFSAEFPKEGPSILRIQQVVRGDSAAYFCASSPYMLQNSGNTIYFGEGSWLTVV.

The chain employs TRBV7-7 and TRBJ2-3; 8 nucleotides align to TRBD2. With V trimmed by 5 bases and J by 5 bases, 9 bases remained unmatched. The V gene's germline CDR1 is SSHAT and CDR2 FNYEAQ (reference sequence). The CDR3 spans 15 residues. Here the CDR3 reads CASSPTGGHGDTQYF. The CDR3 DNA follows: TGTGCCAGCAGCCCAACGGGGGGGCATGGAGATACGCAGTATTTT. The whole variable domain, filled in from reference TRBV7-7 and TRBJ2-3, reads GAGVSQSPRYKVTKRGQDVTLRCDPISSHATLYWYQQALGQGPEFLTYFNYEAQPDKSGLPSDRFSAERPEGSISTLTIQRTEQRDSAMYRCASSPTGGHGDTQYFGPGTRLTVL.

This rearrangement joins TRBV6-4 to TRBJ1-2, with D tentatively TRBD1 (5 bases). The CDR3 is 16 amino acids. The V gene lost 6 bases and the J gene lost 3 bases, with 20 bases spanning the gap. CDR1 and CDR2 (germline): MRHNA, SNTAGT. The CDR3 region is CASSRPHRVRDYGYTF. Written as DNA, the CDR3 is TGTGCCAGCAGCAGACCCCATCGGGTCAGGGACTATGGCTACACCTTC.

This clone appeared a few times. As DNA, the CDR3 is TGTGCCAGCAACCAATTAGGGAGCGAAAGGCGAGAAGCTTTCTTT. The encoded protein is CASNQLGSERREAFF. This chain connects TRBV9 to TRBJ1-1; D is unresolved. The CDR3 extends over 15 amino acids. CDR1 SGDLS and CDR2 YYNGEE come from the germline V gene. Trimming left V 6 bases short and J 8 bases short, with 23 bases between.

The chain employs TRBV6-5 and TRBJ1-1; the D gene is possibly TRBD1 (5 bases). Between the trimmed V and J ends, which lost 0 bases and 5 bases, there was a span of 16 bases. The V gene's germline CDR1 is MNHEY and CDR2 SVGAGI. CDR3 length: 16 amino acids. This CDR3 reads CASSYSIGRERTEAFF. In DNA, the CDR3 is TGTGCCAGCAGTTACTCTATAGGCAGGGAAAGGACTGAAGCTTTCTTT.

The chain joins TRBV18 to TRBJ1-1; 9 bases are shared with TRBD1. Unmatched junction bases numbered 1, after V lost 6 bases and J lost 8 bases. Germline V CDR1 and CDR2: KGHSH, LQKENI. The CDR3 totals 11 residues. CDR3 nucleotide sequence: TGTGCCAGCTCCGGACAGGGGGAAGCTTTCTTT. It is translated as CASSGQGEAFF.

The V call is TRBV5-6, the J call TRBJ1-2; tentative D call: TRBD1 (5 bases). Per germline, CDR1 SGHDT and CDR2 YYEEEE. V lost 4 bases and J lost 1, with 8 bases in between. CDR3 length: 13 residues. Here the CDR3 reads CASSPGINYGYTF. Written as DNA, the CDR3 is TGTGCCAGCAGCCCAGGGATTAACTATGGCTACACCTTC.

The genes are TRBV11-2 and TRBJ1-4, with 9 nucleotides matching TRBD1. V shed 4 bases, J shed 4 bases, and the junction held 7 bases outside the gene matches. This CDR3 is 16 amino acids long. Germline V gene lookup returns CDR1 SGHAT and CDR2 FQNNGV. The CDR3 region has the DNA TGTGCCAGCAGCTCACCCTGGGACAGGGATAATGAAAAACTGTTTTTT. Protein product: CASSSPWDRDNEKLFF.

The V gene is TRBV28, the J gene TRBJ1-2, with 8 bases matching TRBD1. This CDR3 is 16 amino acids long. The junction had 9 bases not matched to a gene; V was cut back by 6 bases and J by 0 bases. CDR1 and CDR2 from the germline V gene are MDHEN and SYDVKM. CDR3 nucleotide sequence: TGTGCCAGCAGCTACCGGGACAGGCGAACTAACTATGGCTACACCTTC. Translating gives CASSYRDRRTNYGYTF.

The chain is built from TRBV10-2 and TRBJ1-2; weak D call: TRBD1 (5 bases). Trimming shortened V by 0 bases and J by 7 bases, and 15 bases separated the two germline ends. The CDR3 covers 15 residues. Germline V gene lookup returns CDR1 WSHSY and CDR2 SAAADI. CDR3 loop: CASSESGGRRIGYTF. Here the CDR3 DNA reads TGCGCCAGCAGTGAGTCGGGGGGAAGGCGGATTGGCTACACCTTC.

The rearrangement links TRBV24-1 to TRBJ2-3; 10 bases line up with TRBD1. Germline V CDR1 and CDR2: KGHDR, SFDVKD. Unmatched junction bases numbered 5, after V lost 4 bases and J lost 5 bases. The CDR3 totals 15 residues. The CDR3 DNA is TGTGCCACCAGTGACCGCCGGGACAGGGGAGATACGCAGTATTTT. Amino acid sequence: CATSDRRDRGDTQYF.

This chain joins TRBV3-1 (or the pseudogene TRBV3-2) and TRBJ1-5; D call uncertain. Germline loops: CDR1 LGHDT, CDR2 YNNKEL (reference sequence). Between the trimmed V and J ends, which lost 3 bases and 9 bases, there was a span of 12 bases. The CDR3 sequence is 13 residues long. The CDR3 loop is CASSHYPLWPQHF. CDR3 DNA: TGTGCCAGCAGCCACTACCCCCTATGGCCCCAGCATTTT.

This chain uses TRBV6-5 with TRBJ1-2, with 7 bases that match TRBD1. The V gene end was trimmed by 6 bases and the J gene end by 4 bases; junction bases not matched to a gene: 5. Looked up from germline, CDR1 is MNHEY and CDR2 is SVGAGI. There are 13 residues in the CDR3. The CDR3 DNA sequence: TGTGCCAGCAGACGAGACAGGGCCTATGGCTACACCTTC. It encodes CASRRDRAYGYTF.

The gene calls are TRBV3-1 (or the pseudogene TRBV3-2) and TRBJ1-2; no clear D. CDR1 LGHDT and CDR2 YNNKEL come from the germline V gene (reference sequence). The CDR3 consists of 13 residues. The ends were cut back, 0 bases at V and 8 bases at J, with 10 bases in the middle. CDR3 protein: CASSQEQMKGYTF. DNA of the CDR3: TGTGCCAGCAGCCAAGAACAAATGAAGGGCTACACCTTC.

The chain joins TRBV25-1 to TRBJ2-3, with TRBD2 identical over 9 bases. V shed 8 bases, J shed 1 base, and the junction held 10 bases outside the gene matches. The CDR3 is 16 amino acids. CDR1 and CDR2 from the germline V gene are MGHDK and SYGVNS. The CDR3 DNA follows: TGTGCCAGCCAAGCCGTTAGCGGGGGCGGCACAGATACGCAGTATTTT. Translated, it gives CASQAVSGGGTDTQYF.

The gene calls are TRBV6-2 or TRBV6-3 and TRBJ2-5; D unclear. Per germline, CDR1 MNHEY and CDR2 SVGEGT. This CDR3 comprises 14 residues. V was trimmed by 6 bases and J by 7 bases, leaving 18 bases between them. The CDR3 nucleotides read TGTGCCAGCAGACCTATGGGCCCCCGTGGGACCCAGTACTTC. Translating gives CASRPMGPRGTQYF.

The CDR3 is CASSLVNGGVNEQFF. CDR3 bases: TGTGCCAGCAGCTTAGTTAACGGGGGGGTCAATGAGCAGTTCTTC. V usage is TRBV11-2 and J usage is TRBJ2-1; TRBD2 matches 8 bases. The germline V gene encodes CDR1 SGHAT and CDR2 FQNNGV. This CDR3 spans 15 amino acids. With 1 base clipped from V and 6 bases from J, the junction kept 5 bases outside the gene matches.

This clone came up once. This sequence joins TRBV5-4 and TRBJ1-2; possible D gene TRBD1, 6 bases. V lost 1 base and J 7 bases, leaving 14 bases between the germline ends. The CDR3 consists of 14 residues. From germline, CDR1 is SGHNT and CDR2 YYREEE (reference sequence). CDR3 nucleotides: TGTGCCAGCAGCTTGTGGGGGGGCGTAGGTGGCTACACCTTC. It encodes CASSLWGGVGGYTF. Complete variable domain (other parts from reference TRBV5-4 and TRBJ1-2): ETGVTQSPTHLIKTRGQQVTLRCSSQSGHNTVSWYQQALGQGPQFIFQYYREEENGRGNFPPRFSGLQFPNYSSELNVNALELDDSALYLCASSLWGGVGGYTFGSGTRLTVV.

The chain employs TRBV11-2 and TRBJ1-3; TRBD1 matches at 8 bases. Losses at the gene ends were 4 bases for V and 3 bases for J; bases not matched to a gene: 2. The CDR3 runs to 14 residues. Germline V gene sequence: CDR1 SGHAT, CDR2 FQNNGV. CDR3 residues: CASSSTGGGNTIYF. CDR3 in DNA: TGTGCCAGCAGCTCTACAGGGGGTGGAAACACCATATATTTT.

The V call is TRBV7-3, the J call TRBJ2-1; tentatively, D is TRBD1 (6 bases). V was clipped by 5 bases and J by 5 bases, with 10 bases between them. The CDR3 length is 13 residues. From germline, CDR1 is SGHTA and CDR2 FQGTGA. The CDR3 region is CASSLDRHNEQFF. For the CDR3, the DNA is TGTGCCAGCAGCCTCGACAGGCACAATGAGCAGTTCTTC.

This clone showed up just once. The chain has TRBV11-2 and TRBJ2-3, with a possible D match to TRBD2 (6 bases). V was shortened by 4 bases and J by 2 bases, with 16 bases between the two germline ends. Germline CDR1 and CDR2: SGHAT and FQNNGV. The CDR3 covers 16 residues. In DNA form, the CDR3 reads TGTGCCAGCAGCTACTACGGGAGCGCGGTCACAGATACGCAGTATTTT. This sequence encodes CASSYYGSAVTDTQYF.